One T cell receptor (beta chain) is described in this entry. Its target is not known. These data originate in a study of CD8+ T cells in alopecia areata. As the sequencing template, cDNA was produced by extracting RNA and reverse transcribing it. Profiling relied on immunoSEQ multiplex PCR, and the TCRdb table lists in-frame clones only, not all of them. The table has about 180,000 clones, around 50% seen once. Study outcomes and limitations: Scalp samples also contribute reads from the resident alphabeta T cells found in normal skin.

With 0 bases clipped from V and 6 bases from J, the junction kept 7 bases outside the gene matches. CDR1 LNHNV and CDR2 YYDKDF come from the germline V gene (reference sequence). This CDR3 comprises 16 residues. The chain carries TRBV15 and TRBJ2-3, with 9 bases that match TRBD2. The sample here was CD4+ T cells sorted from blood, taken at week 0. This receptor was identified in a human donor with alopecia areata. DNA of the CDR3: TGTGCCACCAGCAGAGAAAAAGCCAGCGGGGGGGATACGCAGTATTTT. It specifies CATSREKASGGDTQYF.